The next 9 T cell receptor beta chains were all read from a single sample in a study of vaccination and CD4 T cells after COVID-19. Their recognized antigens are unknown. The Oncomine TCR Beta short-read assay was applied to DNA of cultured CD4+ T cells. TCRdb processed the PCR reads anew with MiXCR; each CDR3 protein has one entry. Counted here are about 11,000 distinct CDR3 sequences, approximately 52% occurring once; the ten biggest clones make up around 9%. Treatment noted: roughly 11-day PBMC culture with coronavirus spike peptide pools or control peptides (ViraFEST assay). Sequenced material: CD4+ T cells from blood, cultured in vitro. The receptors here all came from a human donor who had recovered from COVID-19.

The J gene is TRBJ1-2, the V gene TRBV27, with 10 bases identical to TRBD1. Germline loops: CDR1 MNHEY, CDR2 SMNVEV (reference sequence). CDR3 length: 15 residues. V shed 5 bases and J 6 bases; nucleotides not matched to a gene: 9. The CDR3 nucleotides read TGTGCCAGCAGTATACTGGGGACAGGGGCGAATGGCTACACCTTC. It codes for CASSILGTGANGYTF.

The genes are TRBV5-6 and TRBJ1-5; no clear D gene. CDR1 is SGHDT and CDR2 is YYEEEE in the germline V gene. Trimming stripped 2 bases from V and 3 bases from J, with 12 bases between. The CDR3 has 15 residues. In nucleotides, the CDR3 is TGTGCCAGCAGCTTCAAGGGTTCCCCCAATCAGCCCCAGCATTTT. It is translated as CASSFKGSPNQPQHF.

In its sample, this clonotype was seen a few times. The rearrangement uses TRBV6-5 and TRBJ2-7; D is undetermined. CDR3 length: 11 amino acids. Germline V lookup: CDR1 MNHEY, CDR2 SVGAGI. Trimming took 0 bases from V and 6 from J, leaving 3 bases between them. CDR3 protein: CASSYSGEQYF. The CDR3 nucleotides are TGTGCCAGCAGTTACTCTGGCGAGCAGTACTTC.

This clonotype was seen only a few times. V is TRBV6-1 and J is TRBJ1-2, with D possibly being TRBD1 (5 bases). With 6 bases removed from V and 0 bases from J, the gap between germline ends came to 11 bases. This CDR3 spans 14 amino acids. Germline V CDR1 and CDR2: MNHNS, SASEGT. CDR3 nucleotide sequence: TGTGCCAGCAGGGGACCGATAGCTAACTATGGCTACACCTTC. Encoded protein: CASRGPIANYGYTF.

This clonotype was picked up a small number of times. The chain uses TRBV20-1 and TRBJ2-3; 11 bases match TRBD2. Per germline, CDR1 DFQATT and CDR2 SNEGSKA (reference sequence). The V segment lost 6 bases and the J segment 0 bases; nucleotides outside the gene matches: 5. The CDR3 extends over 15 amino acids. The CDR3: CSAMVAGGSTDTQYF. Written as DNA, the CDR3 is TGCAGTGCCATGGTAGCGGGGGGGAGCACAGATACGCAGTATTTT.

The rearrangement links TRBV24-1 to TRBJ1-1, with TRBD1 matching over 7 bases. The CDR3 is made up of 15 amino acids. The V gene end was trimmed by 7 bases and the J gene end by 10 bases; junction bases not matched to a gene: 17. CDR1 and CDR2 from the germline V gene are KGHDR and SFDVKD. The CDR3 loop is CATSVTGAAGKGAFF. The CDR3 DNA reads TGTGCCACCAGCGTTACAGGGGCCGCAGGGAAGGGAGCTTTCTTT.

The chain links TRBV27 to TRBJ1-1, with unresolved D. This CDR3 is 13 amino acids long. Germline V gives CDR1 MNHEY, CDR2 SMNVEV (reference sequence). V gave up 7 bases and J gave up 4 bases, with 13 bases separating them. CDR3 amino acids: CASMSAEATEAFF. As DNA, the CDR3 is TGTGCCAGCATGTCGGCTGAGGCCACTGAAGCTTTCTTT.

The chain uses TRBV9 and TRBJ2-3, with D possibly being TRBD2 (5 bases). V was pared by 0 bases and J by 6 bases, with 14 bases between. In germline, CDR1 is SGDLS, CDR2 YYNGEE. This CDR3 comprises 15 residues. The CDR3 DNA sequence: TGTGCCAGCAGCGTAGGTTCTCCTCGAGGGGATACGCAGTATTTT. Its protein product is CASSVGSPRGDTQYF.

The rearrangement uses TRBV20-1 and TRBJ2-5, with D tentatively TRBD1 or TRBD2 (6 bases each). The CDR3 length is 16 residues. CDR1 DFQATT and CDR2 SNEGSKA come from the germline V gene (reference sequence). V was clipped by 3 bases and J by 5 bases, with 22 bases between them. The CDR3 coding sequence is TGCAGTGCTAGTCCTCCGAGGGGGGCTGGAGTGGAGACCCAGTACTTC. It is translated as CSASPPRGAGVETQYF.